This TCR beta chain originates from a study of radiotherapy plus CTLA-4 blockade in lung cancer (dated by TCRdb to the late 2010s). Notes on the research overall: Objective responses were observed in approximately 19% of enrolled patients, and disease control was achieved in 31%.

Germline trimming: 1 base from V, 3 bases from J; junction bases outside gene matches: 9. CDR1 and CDR2, looked up from the germline V gene, are SGDLS and YYNGEE. The CDR3 has 17 amino acids, counting the end cysteine and phenylalanine. CDR3 DNA is the only sequence kept; it has 51 bases, read in frame from the first base. The full study reports these points: After treatment with radiotherapy and ipilimumab, TCR clones that came from tumors expanded in the peripheral blood. The strongest predictors of response, as reported, were early dynamic changes in blood T cell clones along with a rise in serum interferon-beta after radiation.

As to this clone: The antigen it binds to is not known. Base qualities were left out, and no much larger clone turns up one base away.

Library generation was performed with the immunoSEQ multiplex PCR assay. Not all clones reach the TCRdb copy of this immuneACCESS table, which keeps in-frame sequences only. Checked studies attribute under half of the gap to unresolved V genes and leave the rest unexplained. The sample includes roughly 2,900 clones, with 84% observed a single time. The ten largest make up roughly 4.5% of the sample. Focal radiation therapy combined with CTLA-4 blockade (ipilimumab) was tested in patients with chemo-refractory metastatic non-small-cell lung cancer. The sequence derives from a human donor with non-small cell lung cancer that progressed on radiotherapy plus ipilimumab. The sequenced sample was tumor tissue, obtained from a patient treated with radiotherapy plus ipilimumab. The chain is encoded by TRBV9 joined to TRBJ2-7, with 11 central nucleotides matching TRBD2. The CDR3 amino acid sequence is: CASSVPPPLAGDYEQYF. The DNA is as follows: TGTGCCAGCAGCGTACCCCCCCCACTAGCGGGGGACTACGAGCAGTACTTC.